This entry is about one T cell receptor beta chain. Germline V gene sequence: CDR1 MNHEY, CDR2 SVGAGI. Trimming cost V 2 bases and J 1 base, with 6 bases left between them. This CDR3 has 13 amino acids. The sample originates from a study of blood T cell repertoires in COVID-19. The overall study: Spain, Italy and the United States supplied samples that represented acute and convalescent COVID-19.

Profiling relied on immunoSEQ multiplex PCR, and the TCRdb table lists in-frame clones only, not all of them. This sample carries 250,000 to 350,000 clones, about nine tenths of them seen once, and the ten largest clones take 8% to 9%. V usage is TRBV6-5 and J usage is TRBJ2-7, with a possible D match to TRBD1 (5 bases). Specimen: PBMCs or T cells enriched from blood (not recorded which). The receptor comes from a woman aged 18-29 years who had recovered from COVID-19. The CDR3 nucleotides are TGTGCCAGCAGTTACAGGGGTTCCTACGAGCAGTACTTC. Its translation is CASSYRGSYEQYF.